This T cell receptor (beta chain) came from a study of T cells expressing NK-cell markers. Whole-study context: Investigators obtained TCR beta repertoires from sorted CD3+CD56+NKG2C+, CD3+CD56+NKG2C- and CD3+CD56-NKG2C+ T cells.

CDR1 is MNHEY, CDR2 SVGAGI, per germline. CDR3 size: 15 residues. On this clonotype: What it recognizes is unknown.

TCRdb reprocessed the 5' RACE reads and stores each CDR3 protein as one record, lacking DNA. This repertoire includes about 150,000 distinct CDR3 sequences. Findings and limits, study-wide: NKG2C+ dominant clonotypes from several donors made up about 1.0-7.5% of CD8+ T cells.

Sequenced material: blood T cells: a sorted CD56 or NKG2C T cell subset, CD4+ or CD8+ T cells, or bulk PBMC T cells (not recorded which). The chain joins TRBV6-5 to TRBJ1-5; there is no DNA to check the TCRdb D call of TRBD1. The source is a woman aged 45-59 years in good health. CDR3 sequence: CASSPSGTVNQPQHF.